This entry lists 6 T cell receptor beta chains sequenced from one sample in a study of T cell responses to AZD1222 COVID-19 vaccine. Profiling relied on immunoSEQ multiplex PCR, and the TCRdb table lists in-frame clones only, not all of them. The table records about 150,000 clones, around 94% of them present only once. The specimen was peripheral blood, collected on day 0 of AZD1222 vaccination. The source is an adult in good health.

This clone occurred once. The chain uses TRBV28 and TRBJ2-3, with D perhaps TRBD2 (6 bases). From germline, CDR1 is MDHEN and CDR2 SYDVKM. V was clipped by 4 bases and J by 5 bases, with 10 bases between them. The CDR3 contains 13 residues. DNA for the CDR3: TGTGCCAGCAGTTGGGCAGCGGGAGATACGCAGTATTTT. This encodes CASSWAAGDTQYF. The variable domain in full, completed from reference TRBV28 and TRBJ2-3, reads DVKVTQSSRYLVKRTGEKVFLECVQDMDHENMFWYRQDPGLGLRLIYFSYDVKMKEKGDIPEGYSVSREKKERFSLILESASTNQTSMYLCASSWAAGDTQYFGPGTRLTVL.

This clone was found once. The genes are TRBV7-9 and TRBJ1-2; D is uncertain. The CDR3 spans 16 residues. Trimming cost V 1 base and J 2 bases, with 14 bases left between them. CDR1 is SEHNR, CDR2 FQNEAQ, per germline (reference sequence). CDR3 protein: CASSLVGRPLNYGYTF. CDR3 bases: TGTGCCAGCAGCTTAGTGGGTCGACCCTTGAACTATGGCTACACCTTC.

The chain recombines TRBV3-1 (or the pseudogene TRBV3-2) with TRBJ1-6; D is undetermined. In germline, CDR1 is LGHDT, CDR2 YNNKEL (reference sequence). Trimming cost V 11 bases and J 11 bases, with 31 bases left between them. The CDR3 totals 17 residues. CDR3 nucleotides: TGTGCCGGGTCCGGGAGGCCGCCGCGAGTTTTTAAGGCACCCCTCCACTTT. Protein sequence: CAGSGRPPRVFKAPLHF.

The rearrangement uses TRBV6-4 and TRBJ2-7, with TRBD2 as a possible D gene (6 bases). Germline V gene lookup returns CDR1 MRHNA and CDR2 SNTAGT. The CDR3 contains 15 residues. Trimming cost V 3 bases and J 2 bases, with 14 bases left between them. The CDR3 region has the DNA TGTGCCAGCAGTGATGGTAGCGGAGAGCCCTACGAGCAGTACGTC. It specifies CASSDGSGEPYEQYV.

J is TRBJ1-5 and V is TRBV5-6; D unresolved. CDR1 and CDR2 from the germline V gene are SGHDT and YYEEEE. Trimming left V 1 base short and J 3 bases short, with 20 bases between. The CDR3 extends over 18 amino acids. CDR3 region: CASSLWTGSSNSNQPQHF. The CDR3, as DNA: TGTGCCAGCAGCTTGTGGACCGGGTCTTCTAACTCCAATCAGCCCCAGCATTTT.

The CDR3 protein is CASSVGTLNTGELFF. Written as DNA, the CDR3 is TGTGCCAGCAGCGTAGGGACTTTGAACACCGGGGAGCTGTTTTTT. The rearrangement uses TRBV9 and TRBJ2-2, with a tentative D call TRBD2 (5 bases). The V end was cut by 0 bases, the J end by 1 base, with 7 bases between. The CDR3 contains 15 residues. The V gene's germline CDR1 is SGDLS and CDR2 YYNGEE. The complete variable domain, with remaining parts taken from reference TRBV9 and TRBJ2-2, reads DSGVTQTPKHLITATGQRVTLRCSPRSGDLSVYWYQQSLDQGLQFLIQYYNGEERAKGNILERFSAQQFPDLHSELNLSSLELGDSALYFCASSVGTLNTGELFFGEGSRLTVL.